This T cell receptor (beta chain) was observed in a study of graft-versus-host responses after intestinal transplantation. In the study overall: The recipients all started with anti-thymocyte globulin induction and then took tacrolimus and steroids for about 3 years.

Libraries were prepared by immunoSEQ multiplex PCR; TCRdb keeps only in-frame clonotypes and omits some of them. The sample yields over 9,000 clones, about 77% seen once. Germline CDR1 reads LNHDA; CDR2 reads SQIVND (reference sequence). V lost 8 bases and J 1 base, leaving 14 bases between the germline ends. The CDR3 covers 14 residues. This clone turned up a few times. Lymphocytes from graft epithelium and lamina propria were isolated. The origin of this receptor is a human patient who received an intestinal transplant, so some T cells may come from the graft donor. V usage is TRBV19 and J usage is TRBJ1-1; the D is unclear. The sequencing used ileum tissue, collected around 450 days after intestinal transplantation. CDR3 sequence (DNA): TGTGCCAGTTCCCAGGCGCAGAGGAACACTGAAGCTTTCTTT. This translates into CASSQAQRNTEAFF.